This TCR beta chain was observed in a study of T cell changes during pregnancy in multiple sclerosis. With 4 bases removed from V and 4 bases from J, the gap between germline ends came to 14 bases. The CDR3 covers 14 residues. Germline V gene data show CDR1 as SQVTM and CDR2 as ANQGSEA. TCRdb keeps only in-frame clones here, not all; method: immunoSEQ multiplex PCR. Among some 46,000 clones, around 92% were seen once, and the ten largest hold 1.3%. This TCR came from a female donor with multiple sclerosis, enrolled in a pregnancy study. V and J are TRBV29-1 and TRBJ2-1; a weak D match, TRBD2 (5 bases). Sequences were obtained from peripheral blood. CDR3 nucleotides: TGCAGCGTTGCGAGCGGAGGACTGTACAATGAGCAGTTCTTC. It translates to CSVASGGLYNEQFF.